This T cell receptor (beta chain) was obtained from a study of radiation and T cells in renal cell carcinoma (TCRdb year 2020). For the study in its entirety: A total of 50 to 55 samples underwent TCR beta sequencing, made up of some 26 tumors and some 27 peripheral blood samples. The final blood draw was performed at 4 weeks after radiation, at the same time as nephrectomy. Across all 53 samples, around 4,000,000 unique CDR3 nucleotide sequences encoding roughly 2,800,000 unique CDR3 amino acid sequences were identified.

The full study reports these points: Top tumor clonotypes rose in blood from baseline to 2 weeks post-radiation, then contracted by 4 weeks, suggesting transient expansion of tumor-resident clones. Because pretreatment tumor biopsies were not available, the baseline intratumoral presence of clonotypes could not be determined. Effects of radiation dose or scheduling on the TCR repertoire could not be addressed with the single-armed trial design. Changes in the blood repertoire were not tracked past 4 weeks after treatment.

Turning to this clone: There is no known antigen for this receptor. It has no much larger one-base neighbor in the sample; base qualities were not kept.

Following the manufacturer's recommendations, the immunoSEQ kit was used to generate TCR beta libraries from genomic DNA. To prepare libraries, a first multiplex PCR with proprietary primers was run, followed by a second PCR that added unique barcodes, and a bead cleanup was done after each round. A positive control reaction and a negative control reaction, both provided in the kit, were run with every batch of samples. The final libraries underwent checking on an Agilent 4200 TapeStation D1000 ScreenTape, volumetric pooling, and quantification by qPCR. Sequencing was performed on an Illumina NextSeq500 using a MidOutput 150-cycle cartridge, with 156 Read1 cycles, 15 Index1 cycles, and the kit custom primers. The pooled library was loaded at around 1.1 pM with a roughly 20% PhiX control spike-in. The original pipeline was this. The vendor-processed data were analyzed in R, and a clonotype was defined as all T cells that share the same CDR3 nucleotide sequence. In the clone abundance analyses, frequencies were normalized to the 10,000 most abundant clones in each sample. Public T cell clones, which averaged fewer than five per sample, were removed prior to analysis. A difference in abundance of at least 32-fold between compartments was used to define tumor-enriched and baseline blood-enriched clonotypes. A beta-binomial differential abundance model was applied to find clonotypes that expanded or contracted between blood time points. Tumor-blood repertoire similarity was measured with the Baroni-Urbani and Buser coefficient, and groups were compared using two-tailed Wilcoxon tests in R. TCRdb's version of the immuneACCESS table is confined to in-frame rearrangements and falls short of the full clone set. An unresolved V gene accounts for under half of the shortfall where checked; the remainder is of unknown origin. The V and J calls and clone size were taken over from that table, and D and trimming were inferred from the DNA. This sample is represented by roughly 90,000 clones; 70% to 90% of them were singletons. The ten largest clones capture 9.4% of the sample.

In the paper's terms, the time point label means: blood 4 weeks post-SBRT, at nephrectomy. Interpreted using the paper, the treatment or condition label stands for: 15 Gy SBRT to primary tumor, nephrectomy 4 weeks later. Samples came from a clinical trial, in which primary renal cell carcinomas received 15 Gy stereotactic body radiation therapy followed by nephrectomy 4 weeks later. To follow tumor-enriched clonotypes, peripheral blood was collected serially from radiation-treated patients at baseline and again at 2 weeks and 4 weeks after SBRT. All patients had renal cell carcinoma with clear cell pathology. Genomic DNA for TCR sequencing was prepared using the QIAamp DNA Blood Mini Kit (Qiagen). The analyses included just those samples that passed every quality control check. This sample comprised blood, obtained from a patient whose treatment included radiotherapy and nephrectomy. The TCR comes from a man aged 50-59 years with renal cell carcinoma.

The CDR3 in this case is CASSQGGAPNVLTF. The sequence in DNA is TGCGCCAGCAGCCAGGGTGGGGCCCCCAACGTCCTGACTTTC. This chain joins TRBV4-1 to TRBJ2-6; TRBD1 is perhaps the D gene, given 5 matching bases. V drops 3 bases and J drops 8 bases, leaving 11 bases in between. Its CDR3 holds 14 amino acids, cysteine through phenylalanine. Only the CDR3 part of the read is kept: 42 bases, read in frame from the first base. CDR1 MGHRA and CDR2 YSYEKL are derived from the germline V gene.